This T cell receptor beta chain was profiled in a study of TIL therapy for anti-PD-1-resistant metastatic lung cancer. Study in general: Median patient age was 54, ranging roughly 38-85 years.

This was the immunoSEQ v3 assay. Repertoires were generated with immunoSEQ multiplex PCR, while TCRdb's copy carries only in-frame clones and drops some. The sample has approximately 92,000 clones; about two thirds are singletons. The V and J ends lost 6 bases and 4 bases respectively, with 19 bases between them. This CDR3 is built from 15 residues. Germline V gives CDR1 SQVTM, CDR2 ANQGSEA. Study-wide findings and caveats: Treatment-naive, never-smoker and oncogene-addicted patients were overrepresented in this highly selected cohort.

In regard to this clone: Its specificity is not known.

Time point of the sample: pre-treatment sample, taken before nivolumab and TIL therapy. Pleural nodules or supraclavicular lymph nodes made up most of the excised metastases sampled. Adults with stage 4 NSCLC were enrolled in a phase I trial. This TCR was recovered from a person aged 25 to 85 with non-small cell lung cancer. The chain couples TRBV29-1 to TRBJ2-1; D might be TRBD2 (6 bases). The sample in question was tumor tissue, obtained at baseline. This chain's CDR3 is CSVPLPGAGYNEQFF. CDR3 nucleotide sequence: TGCAGCGTCCCCCTGCCGGGAGCGGGTTACAATGAGCAGTTCTTC.